This TCR beta chain was identified in a study of T cell responses to AZD1222 COVID-19 vaccine. CDR1 SGHDN and CDR2 FVKESK come from the germline V gene. The CDR3 runs 18 residues. V gave up 0 bases and J gave up 3 bases, with 18 bases separating them. Assay: immunoSEQ multiplex PCR; the TCRdb copy retains only in-frame clones and omits some. The sample includes 75,000 to 100,000 clones, roughly nine tenths seen only once; the top ten take 26%. The material sequenced was peripheral blood, taken on day 0 of AZD1222 vaccination. This chain connects TRBV14 to TRBJ2-1, with D possibly TRBD1 on 5 matching bases. This clonotype was sampled from an adult in good health. The CDR3 DNA follows: TGTGCCAGCAGCCAAGATAGGGCAGGGTTTAACGGCTACAATGAGCAGTTCTTC. This encodes CASSQDRAGFNGYNEQFF.